The 13 T cell receptor beta chains below come from one sample, sequenced in a study of blood T cell repertoires in COVID-19. The repertoire was sequenced with immunoSEQ multiplex PCR; TCRdb's copy has only in-frame clones and lacks some. The table includes approximately 450,000 clones, 70% to 90% detected once. The sequencing input was PBMCs or T cells enriched from blood (not recorded which). The source is a woman younger than 35 with acute COVID-19.

The chain carries TRBV28 and TRBJ1-3; D may be TRBD1 (5 bases). V was shortened by 8 bases and J by 1 base, with 18 bases between the two germline ends. From germline, CDR1 is MDHEN and CDR2 SYDVKM. The CDR3 consists of 16 residues. For the CDR3, the DNA is TGTGCCAGCGAAGGGGCAACGGGAGGATCTGGAAACACCATATATTTT. It translates to CASEGATGGSGNTIYF.

This clone was seen a handful of times. The rearrangement links TRBV11-2 to TRBJ2-7, with D perhaps matching TRBD1 (5 bases). Germline V gives CDR1 SGHAT, CDR2 FQNNGV. The CDR3 covers 13 residues. V was pared by 1 base and J by 2 bases, with 6 bases between. CDR3 region: CASSLGQPYEQYF. DNA of the CDR3: TGTGCCAGCAGCTTAGGACAGCCCTACGAGCAGTACTTC.

J is TRBJ2-7 and V is TRBV6-1; D may be TRBD1 (6 bases). The ends were cut back, 1 base at V and 3 bases at J, with 16 bases in the middle. Germline V gene data show CDR1 as MNHNS and CDR2 as SASEGT. The CDR3 is 16 amino acids. As DNA, the CDR3 is TGTGCCAGCAGTGAAGGTTGGGGGCGCATCCTCTACGAGCAGTACTTC. Encoded protein: CASSEGWGRILYEQYF.

The gene calls are TRBV6-6 and TRBJ2-1, with TRBD1 matching over 9 bases. Germline V CDR1 and CDR2: MNHNY, SVGAGI (reference sequence). The CDR3 is 16 residues long. Trimming cost V 5 bases and J 6 bases; bases outside gene matches: 11. Here the CDR3 reads CASSQKDRGGLNEQFF. CDR3 nucleotide sequence: TGTGCCAGCAGTCAAAAGGACAGGGGCGGACTCAATGAGCAGTTCTTC.

V is TRBV3-1 (or the pseudogene TRBV3-2) and J is TRBJ2-1, with D maybe TRBD2 (5 bases). The CDR3 sequence is 14 residues long. The germline V gene encodes CDR1 LGHDT and CDR2 YNNKEL (reference sequence). V lost 1 base to trimming and J lost 9 bases, with 13 bases between them. CDR3 DNA sequence: TGTGCCAGCAGCCAAGTTGGGAGCTCAGGTGAGCAGTTCTTC. Encoded protein: CASSQVGSSGEQFF.

In its sample, this clone was seen a few times. The chain uses TRBV18 and TRBJ1-3, with D uncertain. Germline V gene sequence: CDR1 KGHSH, CDR2 LQKENI. The CDR3 is 17 residues long. Trimming removed 0 bases at V and 0 bases at J, with 12 bases between. The CDR3 nucleotides read TGTGCCAGCTCACCACCGGGTTCGAGGATCTCTGGAAACACCATATATTTT. Its translation is CASSPPGSRISGNTIYF.

The chain links TRBV28 to TRBJ2-7; unclear D gene. With 7 bases removed from V and 7 bases from J, the gap between germline ends came to 14 bases. Per the germline V gene, CDR1 is MDHEN and CDR2 is SYDVKM. The CDR3 consists of 12 residues. In nucleotides, the CDR3 is TGTGCCAGCACCTCCCCCCCCGTAGAGCAGTACTTC. Protein: CASTSPPVEQYF. Based on the CDR3 plus reference TRBV28 and TRBJ2-7, the full variable domain is DVKVTQSSRYLVKRTGEKVFLECVQDMDHENMFWYRQDPGLGLRLIYFSYDVKMKEKGDIPEGYSVSREKKERFSLILESASTNQTSMYLCASTSPPVEQYFGPGTRLTVT.

This sequence joins TRBV9 and TRBJ1-5; the match to TRBD1 covers 8 bases. Germline V gene lookup returns CDR1 SGDLS and CDR2 YYNGEE. The CDR3 spans 12 residues. Trimming cost V 5 bases and J 8 bases; bases outside gene matches: 3. This CDR3 reads CASSRQGKPQHF. The CDR3 nucleotides read TGTGCCAGCAGTAGACAGGGGAAGCCCCAGCATTTT.

The chain uses TRBV2 and TRBJ2-5; D is possibly TRBD2 (5 bases). There are 14 residues in the CDR3. Trimming pared 6 bases from V and 2 bases from J, leaving 13 bases between. Per the germline V gene, CDR1 is SNHLY and CDR2 is FYNNEI. The CDR3 spells CASSPGRTQETQYF. For the CDR3, the DNA is TGTGCCAGCAGCCCAGGACGGACTCAAGAGACCCAGTACTTC.

The chain couples TRBV7-9 to TRBJ2-4; weak D call: TRBD1 (5 bases). Germline loops: CDR1 SEHNR, CDR2 FQNEAQ (reference sequence). The CDR3 totals 17 residues. V was shortened by 5 bases and J by 1 base, with 18 bases between the two germline ends. CDR3 nucleotides: TGTGCCAGCAGCCCAGATGGGTCAGGGCCCGCCAAAAACATTCAGTACTTC. Residues: CASSPDGSGPAKNIQYF.

Here the CDR3 reads CASPPPTGGETDTQYF. CDR3 sequence (DNA): TGTGCCAGCCCTCCCCCCACAGGGGGGGAAACAGATACGCAGTATTTT. V gene TRBV28 combines with J gene TRBJ2-3; a possible D gene is TRBD1 (8 bases). Per the germline V gene, CDR1 is MDHEN and CDR2 is SYDVKM. V lost 8 bases, J lost 3 bases, and 21 bases lay in between. The CDR3 totals 16 residues. The full variable domain, rest sourced from reference TRBV28 and TRBJ2-3, is DVKVTQSSRYLVKRTGEKVFLECVQDMDHENMFWYRQDPGLGLRLIYFSYDVKMKEKGDIPEGYSVSREKKERFSLILESASTNQTSMYLCASPPPTGGETDTQYFGPGTRLTVL.

This CDR3 reads CASSLAGGRTGELFF. The CDR3 bases are TGTGCCAGCAGCTTGGCGGGGGGCAGGACCGGGGAGCTGTTTTTT. The chain recombines TRBV5-6 with TRBJ2-2; TRBD2 is a possible D gene (7 bases). V lost 0 bases and J 5 bases, leaving 11 bases between the germline ends. This CDR3 comprises 15 residues. Per the germline V gene, CDR1 is SGHDT and CDR2 is YYEEEE.

This chain uses TRBV28 with TRBJ1-5; D possibly corresponds to TRBD1 (5 bases). The CDR3 sequence is 15 residues long. V was cut by 3 bases and J by 3 bases, with 12 bases left in between. Germline V gene sequence: CDR1 MDHEN, CDR2 SYDVKM. The CDR3 DNA reads as TGTGCCAGCAGTTTCCCCGACAGCTACAATCAGCCCCAGCATTTT. Protein sequence: CASSFPDSYNQPQHF.